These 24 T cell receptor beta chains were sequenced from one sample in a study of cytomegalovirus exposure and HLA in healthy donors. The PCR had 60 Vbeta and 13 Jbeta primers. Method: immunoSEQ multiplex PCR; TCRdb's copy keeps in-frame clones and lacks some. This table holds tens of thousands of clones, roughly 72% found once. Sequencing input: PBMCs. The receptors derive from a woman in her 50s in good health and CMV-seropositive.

CDR3 nucleotides: TGTGCCAGCAGTGCAGGAGGGGCCAACGTCCTGACTTTC. Translated, it gives CASSAGGANVLTF. The chain combines TRBV6-4 with TRBJ2-6; D is ambiguous. This CDR3 comprises 13 residues. Germline V CDR1 and CDR2: MRHNA, SNTAGT. V lost 4 bases and J 4 bases, leaving 5 bases between the germline ends.

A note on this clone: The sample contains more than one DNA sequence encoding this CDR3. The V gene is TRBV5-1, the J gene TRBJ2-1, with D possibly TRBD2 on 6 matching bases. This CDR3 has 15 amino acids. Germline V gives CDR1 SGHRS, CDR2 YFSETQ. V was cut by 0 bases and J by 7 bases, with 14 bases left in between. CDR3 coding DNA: TGCGCCAGCAGCTTGGGACTAGAAAGCTGGAATGAGCAGTTCTTC. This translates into CASSLGLESWNEQFF.

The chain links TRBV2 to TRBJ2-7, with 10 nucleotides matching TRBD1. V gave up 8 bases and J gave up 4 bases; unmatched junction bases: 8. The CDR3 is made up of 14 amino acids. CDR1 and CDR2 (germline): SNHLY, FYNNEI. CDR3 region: CASGSRDRGYEQYF. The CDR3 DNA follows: TGTGCCAGCGGATCCCGGGACAGGGGATACGAGCAGTACTTC.

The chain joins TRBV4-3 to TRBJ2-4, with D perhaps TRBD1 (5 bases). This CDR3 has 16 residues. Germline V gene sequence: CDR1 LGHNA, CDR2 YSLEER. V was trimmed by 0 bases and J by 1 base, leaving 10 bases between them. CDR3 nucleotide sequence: TGCGCCAGCAGCCAAGACCCAGGGATGGCCAAAAACATTCAGTACTTC. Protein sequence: CASSQDPGMAKNIQYF.

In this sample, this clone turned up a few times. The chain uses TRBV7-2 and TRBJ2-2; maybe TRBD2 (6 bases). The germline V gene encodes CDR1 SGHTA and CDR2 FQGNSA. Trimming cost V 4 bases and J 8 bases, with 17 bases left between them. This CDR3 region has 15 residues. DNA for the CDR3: TGTGCCAGCAGCTCCCGAGGCTTCAGCGGGGGGGAGCTGTTTTTT. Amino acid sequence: CASSSRGFSGGELFF.

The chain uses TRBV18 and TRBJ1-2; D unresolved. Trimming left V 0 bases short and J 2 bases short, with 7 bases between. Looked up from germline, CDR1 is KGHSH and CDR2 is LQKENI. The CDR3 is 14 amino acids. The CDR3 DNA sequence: TGTGCCAGCTCACCACCGGTCCAGAACTATGGCTACACCTTC. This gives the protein CASSPPVQNYGYTF.

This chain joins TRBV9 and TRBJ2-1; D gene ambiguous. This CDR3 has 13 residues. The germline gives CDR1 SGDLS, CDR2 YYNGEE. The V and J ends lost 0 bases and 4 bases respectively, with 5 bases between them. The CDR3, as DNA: TGTGCCAGCAGCGTAGATCCGTACAATGAGCAGTTCTTC. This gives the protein CASSVDPYNEQFF.

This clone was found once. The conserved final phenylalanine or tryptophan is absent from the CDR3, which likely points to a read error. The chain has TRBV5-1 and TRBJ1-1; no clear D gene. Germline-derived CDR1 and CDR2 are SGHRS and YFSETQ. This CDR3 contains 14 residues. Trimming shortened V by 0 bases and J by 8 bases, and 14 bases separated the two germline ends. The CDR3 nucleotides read TGCGCCAGCAGCTTGGAACCAGGACTGAGGGAAGCTTTCTCT. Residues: CASSLEPGLREAFS.

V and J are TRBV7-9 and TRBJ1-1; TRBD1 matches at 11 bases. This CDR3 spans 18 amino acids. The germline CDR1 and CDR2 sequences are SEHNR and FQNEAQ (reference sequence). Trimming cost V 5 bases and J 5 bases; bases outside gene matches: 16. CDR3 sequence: CASSPRYGQGAGDTEAFF. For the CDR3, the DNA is TGTGCCAGCAGCCCCCGCTACGGACAGGGGGCGGGGGATACTGAAGCTTTCTTT.

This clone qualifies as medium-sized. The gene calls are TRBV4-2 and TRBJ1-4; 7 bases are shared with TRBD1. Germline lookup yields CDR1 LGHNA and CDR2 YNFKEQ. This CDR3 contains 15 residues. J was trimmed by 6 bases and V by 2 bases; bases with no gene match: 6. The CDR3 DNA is TGTGCCAGCAGCCAACCGACAGGGTTGGATGAAAAACTGTTTTTT. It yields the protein CASSQPTGLDEKLFF.

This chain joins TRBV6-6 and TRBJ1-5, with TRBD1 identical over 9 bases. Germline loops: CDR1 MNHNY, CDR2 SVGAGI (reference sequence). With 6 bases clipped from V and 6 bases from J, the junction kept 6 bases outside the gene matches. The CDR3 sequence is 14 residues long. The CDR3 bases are TGTGCCAGCAGACCTACAGGGGGCGGTCAGCCCCAGCATTTT. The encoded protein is CASRPTGGGQPQHF.

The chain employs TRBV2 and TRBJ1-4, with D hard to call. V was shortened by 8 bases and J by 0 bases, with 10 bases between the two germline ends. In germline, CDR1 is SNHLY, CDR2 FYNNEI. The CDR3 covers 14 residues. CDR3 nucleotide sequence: TGTGCCAGCCGTGTGGAGGCAACTAATGAAAAACTGTTTTTT. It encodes CASRVEATNEKLFF.

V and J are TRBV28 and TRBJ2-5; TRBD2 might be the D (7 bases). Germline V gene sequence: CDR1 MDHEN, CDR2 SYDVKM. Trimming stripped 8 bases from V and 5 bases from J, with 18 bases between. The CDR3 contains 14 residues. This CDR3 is CASSKGGRFETQYF. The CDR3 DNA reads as TGTGCCAGCTCTAAGGGGGGGCGGTTTGAGACCCAGTACTTC.

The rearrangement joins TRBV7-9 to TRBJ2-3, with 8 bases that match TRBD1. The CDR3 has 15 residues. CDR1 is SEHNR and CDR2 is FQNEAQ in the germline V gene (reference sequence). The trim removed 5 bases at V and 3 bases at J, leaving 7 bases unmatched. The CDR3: CASSGWTGRTDTQYF. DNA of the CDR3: TGTGCCAGCAGCGGCTGGACAGGGAGGACAGATACGCAGTATTTT.

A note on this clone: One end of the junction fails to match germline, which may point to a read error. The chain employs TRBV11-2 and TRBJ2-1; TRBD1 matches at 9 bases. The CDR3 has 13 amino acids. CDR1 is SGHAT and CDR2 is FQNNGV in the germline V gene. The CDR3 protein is CASSPTDRGSVLF. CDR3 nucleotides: TGTGCCAGCAGCCCTACGGACAGGGGATCGGTACTCTTC.

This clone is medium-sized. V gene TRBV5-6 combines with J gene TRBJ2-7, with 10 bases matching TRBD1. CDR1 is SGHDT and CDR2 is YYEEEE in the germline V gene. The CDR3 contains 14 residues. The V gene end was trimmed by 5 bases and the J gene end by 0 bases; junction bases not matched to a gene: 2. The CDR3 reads CASRRQGASYEQYF. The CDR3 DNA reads TGTGCCAGCAGACGACAGGGGGCCTCCTACGAGCAGTACTTC.

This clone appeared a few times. CDR3 nucleotide sequence: TGTGCCAGCACGGGACTGCACACCGGGGAGCTGTTTTTT. This sequence encodes CASTGLHTGELFF. This chain connects TRBV19 to TRBJ2-2; perhaps TRBD2 as D (6 bases). Trimming removed 9 bases from V and 3 bases from J, with 11 bases in between. Germline CDR1 is LNHDA and CDR2 is SQIVND (reference sequence). The CDR3 runs 13 residues.

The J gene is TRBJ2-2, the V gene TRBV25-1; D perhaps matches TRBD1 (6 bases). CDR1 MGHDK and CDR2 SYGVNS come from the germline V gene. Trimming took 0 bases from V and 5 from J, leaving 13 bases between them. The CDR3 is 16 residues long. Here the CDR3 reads CASSEYGTGSTGELFF. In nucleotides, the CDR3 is TGTGCCAGCAGTGAATATGGAACAGGGAGTACCGGGGAGCTGTTTTTT. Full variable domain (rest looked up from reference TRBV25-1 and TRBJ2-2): EADIYQTPRYLVIGTGKKITLECSQTMGHDKMYWYQQDPGMELHLIHYSYGVNSTEKGDLSSESTVSRIRTEHFPLTLESARPSHTSQYLCASSEYGTGSTGELFFGEGSRLTVL.

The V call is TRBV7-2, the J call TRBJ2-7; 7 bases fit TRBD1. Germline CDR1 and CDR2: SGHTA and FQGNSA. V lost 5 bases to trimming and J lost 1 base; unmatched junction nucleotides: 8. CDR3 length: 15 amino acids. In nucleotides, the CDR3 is TGTGCCAGCAGCGCAACCGGGACAGTTTCCTACGAGCAGTACTTC. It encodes CASSATGTVSYEQYF.

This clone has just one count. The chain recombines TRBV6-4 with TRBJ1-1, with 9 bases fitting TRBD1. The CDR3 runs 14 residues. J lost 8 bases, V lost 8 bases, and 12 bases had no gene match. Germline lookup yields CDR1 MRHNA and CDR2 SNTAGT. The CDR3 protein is CASRTGATGGEAFF. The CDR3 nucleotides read TGTGCCAGCCGGACAGGGGCCACCGGGGGAGAAGCTTTCTTT.

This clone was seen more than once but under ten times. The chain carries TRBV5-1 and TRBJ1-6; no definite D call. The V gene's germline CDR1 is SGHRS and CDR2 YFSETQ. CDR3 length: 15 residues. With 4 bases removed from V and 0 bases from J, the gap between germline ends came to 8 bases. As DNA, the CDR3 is TGCGCCAGCAGCGCCTACAGCTCCTATAATTCACCCCTCCACTTT. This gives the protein CASSAYSSYNSPLHF. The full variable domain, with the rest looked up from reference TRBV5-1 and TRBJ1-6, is KAGVTQTPRYLIKTRGQQVTLSCSPISGHRSVSWYQQTPGQGLQFLFEYFSETQRNKGNFPGRFSGRQFSNSRSEMNVSTLELGDSALYLCASSAYSSYNSPLHFGNGTRLTVT.

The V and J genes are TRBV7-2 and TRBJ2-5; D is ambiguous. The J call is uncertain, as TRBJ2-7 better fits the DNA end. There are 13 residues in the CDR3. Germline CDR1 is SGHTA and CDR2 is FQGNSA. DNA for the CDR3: TGTGCCAGCAGCTTTGGTGGTTCCTACGAGCAGTACTTC. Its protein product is CASSFGGSYEQYF.

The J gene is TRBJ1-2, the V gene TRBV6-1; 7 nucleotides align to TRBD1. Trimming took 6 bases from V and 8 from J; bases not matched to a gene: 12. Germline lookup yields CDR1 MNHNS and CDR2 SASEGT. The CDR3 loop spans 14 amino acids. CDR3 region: CASSPGRTGDGYTF. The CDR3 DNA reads TGTGCCAGCAGCCCCGGGCGCACAGGGGACGGCTACACCTTC.

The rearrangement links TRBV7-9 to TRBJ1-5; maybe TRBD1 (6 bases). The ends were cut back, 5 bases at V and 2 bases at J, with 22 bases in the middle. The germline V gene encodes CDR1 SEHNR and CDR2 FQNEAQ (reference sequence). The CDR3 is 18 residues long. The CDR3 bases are TGTGCCAGCAGCCTCGATGGCAGGACAGCTGGGGGCAATCAGCCCCAGCATTTT. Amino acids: CASSLDGRTAGGNQPQHF.